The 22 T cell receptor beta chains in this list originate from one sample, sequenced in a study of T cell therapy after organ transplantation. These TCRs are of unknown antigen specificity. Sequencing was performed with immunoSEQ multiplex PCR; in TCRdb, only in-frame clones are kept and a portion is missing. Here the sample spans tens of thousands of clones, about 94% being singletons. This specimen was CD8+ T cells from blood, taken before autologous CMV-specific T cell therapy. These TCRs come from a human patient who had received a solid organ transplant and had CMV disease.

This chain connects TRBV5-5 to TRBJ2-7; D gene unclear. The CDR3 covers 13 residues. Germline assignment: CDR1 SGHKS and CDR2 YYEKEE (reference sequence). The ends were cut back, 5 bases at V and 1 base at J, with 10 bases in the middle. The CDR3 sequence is CASRPVPSYEQYF. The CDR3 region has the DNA TGTGCCAGCAGACCGGTCCCATCCTACGAGCAGTACTTC.

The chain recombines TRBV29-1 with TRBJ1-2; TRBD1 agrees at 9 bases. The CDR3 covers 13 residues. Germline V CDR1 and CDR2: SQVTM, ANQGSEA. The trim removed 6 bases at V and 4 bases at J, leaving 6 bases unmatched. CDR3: CSVRPGQGYGYTF. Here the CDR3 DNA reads TGCAGCGTACGCCCGGGACAGGGCTATGGCTACACCTTC.

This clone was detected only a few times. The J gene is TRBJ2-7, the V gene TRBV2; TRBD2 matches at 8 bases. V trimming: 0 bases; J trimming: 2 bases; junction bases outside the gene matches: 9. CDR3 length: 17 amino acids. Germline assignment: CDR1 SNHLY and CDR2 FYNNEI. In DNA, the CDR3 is TGTGCCAGCAGTGAAGCCCTTTACAATAGCGGGGCCTACGAGCAGTACTTC. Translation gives CASSEALYNSGAYEQYF.

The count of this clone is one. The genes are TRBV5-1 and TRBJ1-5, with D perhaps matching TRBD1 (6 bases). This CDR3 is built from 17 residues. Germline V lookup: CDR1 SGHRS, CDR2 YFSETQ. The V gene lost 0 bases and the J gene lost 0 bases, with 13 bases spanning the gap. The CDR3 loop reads CASSLVGGPYSNQPQHF. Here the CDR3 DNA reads TGCGCCAGCAGCTTGGTCGGGGGCCCGTATAGCAATCAGCCCCAGCATTTT.

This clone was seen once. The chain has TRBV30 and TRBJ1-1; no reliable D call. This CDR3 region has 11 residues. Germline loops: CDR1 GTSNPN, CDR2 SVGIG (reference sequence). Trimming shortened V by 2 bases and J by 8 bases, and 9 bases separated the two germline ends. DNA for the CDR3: TGTGCCTGGAGTCCGGGATTGGAAGCTTTCTTT. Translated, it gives CAWSPGLEAFF.

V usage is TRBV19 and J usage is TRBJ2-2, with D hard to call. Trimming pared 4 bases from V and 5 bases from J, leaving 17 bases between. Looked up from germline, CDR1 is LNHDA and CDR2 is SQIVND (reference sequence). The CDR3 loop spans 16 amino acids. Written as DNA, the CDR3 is TGTGCCAGTAGTACCCGGGCGGCGTATGGGACCGGGGAGCTGTTTTTT. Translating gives CASSTRAAYGTGELFF.

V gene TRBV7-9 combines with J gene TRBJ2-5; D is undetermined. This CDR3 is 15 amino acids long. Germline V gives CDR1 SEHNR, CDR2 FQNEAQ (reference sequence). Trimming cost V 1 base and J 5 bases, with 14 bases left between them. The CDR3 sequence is CASSLGDAGWETQYF. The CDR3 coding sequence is TGTGCCAGCAGCTTAGGAGATGCCGGGTGGGAGACCCAGTACTTC.

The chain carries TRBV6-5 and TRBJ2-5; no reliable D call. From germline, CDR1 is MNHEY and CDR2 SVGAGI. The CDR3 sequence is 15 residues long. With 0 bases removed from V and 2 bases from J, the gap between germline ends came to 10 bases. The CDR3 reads CASSYSGASQETQYF. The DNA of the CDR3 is TGTGCCAGCAGTTACTCGGGCGCTAGTCAAGAGACCCAGTACTTC.

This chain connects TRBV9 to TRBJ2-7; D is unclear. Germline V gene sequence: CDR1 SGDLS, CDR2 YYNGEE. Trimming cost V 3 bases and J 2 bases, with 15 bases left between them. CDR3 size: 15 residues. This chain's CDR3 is CASSASSGTPYEQYF. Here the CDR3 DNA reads TGTGCCAGCAGCGCATCTTCCGGTACCCCCTACGAGCAGTACTTC. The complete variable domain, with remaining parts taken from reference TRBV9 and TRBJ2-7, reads DSGVTQTPKHLITATGQRVTLRCSPRSGDLSVYWYQQSLDQGLQFLIQYYNGEERAKGNILERFSAQQFPDLHSELNLSSLELGDSALYFCASSASSGTPYEQYFGPGTRLTVT.

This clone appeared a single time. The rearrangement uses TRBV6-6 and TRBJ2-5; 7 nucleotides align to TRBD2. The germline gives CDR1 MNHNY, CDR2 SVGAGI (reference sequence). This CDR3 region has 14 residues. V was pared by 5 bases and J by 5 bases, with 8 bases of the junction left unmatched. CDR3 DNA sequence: TGTGCCAGCAGTGTAGGACTAGTCGGCGAGACCCAGTACTTC. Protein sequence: CASSVGLVGETQYF.

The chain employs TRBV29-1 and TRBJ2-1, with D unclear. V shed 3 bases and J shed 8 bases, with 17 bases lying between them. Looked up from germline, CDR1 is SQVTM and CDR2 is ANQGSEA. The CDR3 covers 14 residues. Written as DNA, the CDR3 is TGCAGCGTTGATTCGGCGGTGAGCGTCGATGAGCAGTTCTTC. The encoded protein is CSVDSAVSVDEQFF.

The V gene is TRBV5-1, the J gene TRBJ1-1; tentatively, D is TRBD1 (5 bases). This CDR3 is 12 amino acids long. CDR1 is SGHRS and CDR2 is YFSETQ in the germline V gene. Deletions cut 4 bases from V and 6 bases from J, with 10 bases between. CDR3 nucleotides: TGCGCCAGCAGCCCGGGGGTGGCTGAAGCTTTCTTT. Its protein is CASSPGVAEAFF.

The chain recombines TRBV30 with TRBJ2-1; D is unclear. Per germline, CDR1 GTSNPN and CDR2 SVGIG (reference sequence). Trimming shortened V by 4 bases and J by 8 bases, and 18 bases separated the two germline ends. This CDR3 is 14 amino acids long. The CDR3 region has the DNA TGTGCCTGGACCCGGTCCCGAATTTGGGATGAGCAGTTCTTC. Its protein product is CAWTRSRIWDEQFF. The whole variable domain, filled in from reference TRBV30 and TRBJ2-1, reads SQTIHQWPATLVQPVGSPLSLECTVEGTSNPNLYWYRQAAGRGLQLLFYSVGIGQISSEVPQNLSASRPQDRQFILSSKKLLLSDSGFYLCAWTRSRIWDEQFFGPGTRLTVL.

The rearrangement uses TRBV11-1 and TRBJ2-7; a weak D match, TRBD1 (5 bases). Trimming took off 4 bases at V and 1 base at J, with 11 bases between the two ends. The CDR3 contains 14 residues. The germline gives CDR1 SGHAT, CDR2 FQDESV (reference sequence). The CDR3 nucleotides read TGTGCCAGCAGCTCTCATAGGGGTTCCTACGAGCAGTACTTC. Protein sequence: CASSSHRGSYEQYF. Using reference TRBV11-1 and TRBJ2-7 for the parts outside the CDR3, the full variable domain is EAEVAQSPRYKITEKSQAVAFWCDPISGHATLYWYRQILGQGPELLVQFQDESVVDDSQLPKDRFSAERLKGVDSTLKIQPAELGDSAMYLCASSSHRGSYEQYFGPGTRLTVT.

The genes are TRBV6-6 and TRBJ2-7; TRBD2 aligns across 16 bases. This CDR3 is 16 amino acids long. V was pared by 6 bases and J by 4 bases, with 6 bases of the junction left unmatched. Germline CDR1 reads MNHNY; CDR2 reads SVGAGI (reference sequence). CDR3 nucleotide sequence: TGTGCCAGCAGCCCGGGACTAGCGGGAGGGCCTTACGAGCAGTACTTC. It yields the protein CASSPGLAGGPYEQYF.

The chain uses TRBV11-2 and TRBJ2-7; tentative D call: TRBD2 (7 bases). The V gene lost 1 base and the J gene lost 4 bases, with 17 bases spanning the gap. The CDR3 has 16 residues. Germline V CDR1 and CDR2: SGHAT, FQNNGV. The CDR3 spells CASSLARGRRDYEQYF. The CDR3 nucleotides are TGTGCCAGCAGCTTAGCGCGGGGGCGGAGGGATTACGAGCAGTACTTC.

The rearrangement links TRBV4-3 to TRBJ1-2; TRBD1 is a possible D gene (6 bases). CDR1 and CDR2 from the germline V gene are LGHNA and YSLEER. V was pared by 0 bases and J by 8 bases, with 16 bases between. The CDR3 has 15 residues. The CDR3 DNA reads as TGCGCCAGCAGCCAAGATGGGACGGGGGCTGAGGGCTACACCTTC. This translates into CASSQDGTGAEGYTF.

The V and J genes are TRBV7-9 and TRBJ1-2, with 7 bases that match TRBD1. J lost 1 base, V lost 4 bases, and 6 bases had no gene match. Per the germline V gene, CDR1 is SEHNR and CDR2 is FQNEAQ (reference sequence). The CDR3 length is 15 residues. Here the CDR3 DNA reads TGTGCCAGCAGCTCTGGGACAGACATTAACTATGGCTACACCTTC. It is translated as CASSSGTDINYGYTF.

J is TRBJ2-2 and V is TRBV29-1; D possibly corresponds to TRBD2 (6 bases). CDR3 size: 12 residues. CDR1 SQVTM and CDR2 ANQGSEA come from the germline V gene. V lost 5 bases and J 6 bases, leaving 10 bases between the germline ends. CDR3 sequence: CSVSRDSGELFF. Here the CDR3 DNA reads TGCAGCGTTTCACGGGACTCCGGGGAGCTGTTTTTT.

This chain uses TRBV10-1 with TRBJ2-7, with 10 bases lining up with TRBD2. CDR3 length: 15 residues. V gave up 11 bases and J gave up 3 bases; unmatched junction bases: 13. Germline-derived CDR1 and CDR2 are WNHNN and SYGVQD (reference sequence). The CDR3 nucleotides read TGCGCCCCGCCGGGAGCGGGAGGGCCCCACTACGAGCAGTACTTC. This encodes CAPPGAGGPHYEQYF.

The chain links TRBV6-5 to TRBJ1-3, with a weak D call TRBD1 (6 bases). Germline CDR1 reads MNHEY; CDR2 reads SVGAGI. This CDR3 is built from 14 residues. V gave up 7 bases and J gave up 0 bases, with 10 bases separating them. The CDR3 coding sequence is TGTGCCAGCAAGGACAGCCACTCTGGAAACACCATATATTTT. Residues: CASKDSHSGNTIYF.

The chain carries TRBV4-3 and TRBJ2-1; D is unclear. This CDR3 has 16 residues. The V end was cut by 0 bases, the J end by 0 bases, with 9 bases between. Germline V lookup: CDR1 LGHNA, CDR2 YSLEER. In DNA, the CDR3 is TGCGCCAGCAGCCAAGACGGCCCTAACTCCTACAATGAGCAGTTCTTC. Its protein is CASSQDGPNSYNEQFF.